The 29 T cell receptor beta chains below come from one sample, sequenced in a study of radiation and T cells in renal cell carcinoma. Only in-frame clones appear in the TCRdb table, and some are missing; sequencing was by immunoSEQ multiplex PCR. The sample holds some 120,000 clones, about 81% seen once. Time point denoted: blood 2 weeks post-SBRT. Treatment reported: 15 Gy SBRT to primary tumor, nephrectomy 4 weeks later. This material consisted of blood, taken from a patient whose treatment included radiotherapy and nephrectomy. Every receptor here comes from an older woman with renal cell carcinoma.

This CDR3 reads CASSVGQGRSEQYF. Here the CDR3 DNA reads TGTGCCAGCAGTGTAGGGCAGGGGCGGTCCGAGCAGTACTTC. The chain joins TRBV6-1 to TRBJ2-7; D may be TRBD1 (6 bases). The V gene lost 4 bases and the J gene lost 6 bases, with 16 bases spanning the gap. CDR1 and CDR2 from the germline V gene are MNHNS and SASEGT. This CDR3 has 14 amino acids.

This clone was seen only a few times. The chain joins TRBV28 to TRBJ1-1, with D tentatively TRBD1 (6 bases). V lost 1 base and J 0 bases, leaving 15 bases between the germline ends. This CDR3 is built from 17 residues. Germline CDR1 and CDR2: MDHEN and SYDVKM. Here the CDR3 DNA reads TGTGCCAGCAGTTTATTAGGGGGGTACATACTGAACACTGAAGCTTTCTTT. Its protein product is CASSLLGGYILNTEAFF.

The sample holds a few counts of this clone. This chain joins TRBV6-6 and TRBJ1-1; 7 bases are a match to TRBD1. Per the germline V gene, CDR1 is MNHNY and CDR2 is SVGAGI (reference sequence). The CDR3 sequence is 13 residues long. Trimming took 4 bases from V and 5 from J; bases not matched to a gene: 4. The CDR3 bases are TGTGCCAGCAGTTGGACAGGTAGGACTGAAGCTTTCTTT. Protein sequence: CASSWTGRTEAFF.

Only a few counts were recorded for this clone. The gene calls are TRBV5-1 and TRBJ1-1; maybe TRBD1 (5 bases). Germline-derived CDR1 and CDR2 are SGHRS and YFSETQ. This CDR3 spans 14 amino acids. Trimming stripped 7 bases from V and 1 base from J, with 14 bases between. CDR3 DNA sequence: TGCGCCAGCCTCCTAGGGACGGGGAACACTGAAGCTTTCTTT. It is translated as CASLLGTGNTEAFF.

The J gene is TRBJ2-7, the V gene TRBV13; the match to TRBD2 covers 13 bases. The V segment lost 7 bases and the J segment 5 bases; nucleotides outside the gene matches: 8. The germline gives CDR1 PRHDT, CDR2 FYEKMQ (reference sequence). The CDR3 length is 15 residues. Here the CDR3 DNA reads TGTGCCAGCACCCAACTAGCGGGGGGGCGGAACGAGCAGTACTTC. Protein product: CASTQLAGGRNEQYF.

The chain links TRBV5-6 to TRBJ1-1; TRBD1 agrees at 7 bases. CDR1 SGHDT and CDR2 YYEEEE come from the germline V gene. Trimming cost V 4 bases and J 0 bases; bases outside gene matches: 9. There are 16 residues in the CDR3. The CDR3 coding sequence is TGTGCCAGCAGCCTTTCCACAGGGGTTGTGAACACTGAAGCTTTCTTT. As protein: CASSLSTGVVNTEAFF.

The V and J genes are TRBV4-2 and TRBJ2-2, with 8 bases matching TRBD2. CDR1 and CDR2 (germline): LGHNA, YNFKEQ. The V and J ends lost 5 bases and 3 bases, in that order; junction bases with no gene match: 2. The CDR3 contains 14 residues. The CDR3 sequence: CASSSGGDTGELFF. CDR3 in DNA: TGTGCCAGCAGCTCGGGGGGGGACACCGGGGAGCTGTTTTTT.

The V call is TRBV27, the J call TRBJ1-1; D might be TRBD1 (5 bases). Germline CDR1 reads MNHEY; CDR2 reads SMNVEV (reference sequence). Trimming pared 1 base from V and 1 base from J, leaving 10 bases between. The CDR3 runs 15 residues. CDR3 region: CASSLWGPGNTEAFF. CDR3 sequence (DNA): TGTGCCAGCAGTTTATGGGGCCCGGGGAACACTGAAGCTTTCTTT.

The chain combines TRBV5-1 with TRBJ2-7; 9 nucleotides agree with TRBD1. CDR3 length: 15 amino acids. V dropped 1 base and J dropped 5; count of bases not matched to a gene: 7. Looked up from germline, CDR1 is SGHRS and CDR2 is YFSETQ. CDR3 residues: CASSLNGDRAHEQYF. CDR3 coding DNA: TGCGCCAGCAGCTTGAATGGGGACAGGGCCCACGAGCAGTACTTC.

V gene TRBV2 combines with J gene TRBJ2-7; the D gene is possibly TRBD2 (5 bases). The CDR3 is 16 amino acids. The germline V gene has CDR1 SNHLY and CDR2 FYNNEI. V was shortened by 7 bases and J by 1 base, with 20 bases between the two germline ends. CDR3 sequence (DNA): TGTGCCAGCAAAGGACTCCCTGAGTTCCCGTCCTACGAGCAGTACTTC. Amino acids: CASKGLPEFPSYEQYF. Drawing the rest from reference TRBV2 and TRBJ2-7, the complete variable domain is EPEVTQTPSHQVTQMGQEVILRCVPISNHLYFYWYRQILGQKVEFLVSFYNNEISEKSEIFDDQFSVERPDGSNFTLKIRSTKLEDSAMYFCASKGLPEFPSYEQYFGPGTRLTVT.

The CDR3 nucleotides are TGTGCCAGCACGGGACAGGGTTTTGTAGGGATCAATCCCCAGCATTTT. This encodes CASTGQGFVGINPQHF. V is TRBV2 and J is TRBJ1-5; 9 bases fit TRBD1. V was clipped by 7 bases and J by 10 bases; unmatched bases: 17. From germline, CDR1 is SNHLY and CDR2 FYNNEI. CDR3 length: 16 residues.

The chain employs TRBV9 and TRBJ2-1; 11 positions match TRBD2. This CDR3 has 16 amino acids. The V gene end was trimmed by 4 bases and the J gene end by 2 bases; junction bases not matched to a gene: 5. In germline, CDR1 is SGDLS, CDR2 YYNGEE. DNA of the CDR3: TGTGCCAGCAGCTCCCGACTAGCGGGGCCCTACAATGAGCAGTTCTTC. The encoded protein is CASSSRLAGPYNEQFF.

About this clone: A read error may be the cause here, since a much bigger clone is one base away. The chain is built from TRBV6-5 and TRBJ1-1; a weak D match, TRBD1 (5 bases). The germline V gene has CDR1 MNHEY and CDR2 SVGAGI. Trimming left V 9 bases short and J 0 bases short, with 8 bases between. The CDR3 has 12 residues. In nucleotides, the CDR3 is TGTGCCAGTGGACACCTGAACACTGAAGCTTTCTTT. Its protein is CASGHLNTEAFF.

The chain is built from TRBV5-8 and TRBJ1-6, with D possibly TRBD1 on 5 matching bases. Germline lookup yields CDR1 SGHTS and CDR2 YDEGEE. This CDR3 is built from 15 residues. V dropped 2 bases and J dropped 7 bases, with 13 bases sitting between them. The DNA for the CDR3 is TGTGCCAGCAGCTTTCAAGGGACGGGGAATTCACCCCTCCACTTT. This sequence encodes CASSFQGTGNSPLHF.

This chain joins TRBV5-1 and TRBJ2-7; 9 bases agree with TRBD2. CDR3 size: 16 residues. The ends lost 0 bases at V and 6 bases at J; junction bases unmatched: 10. Germline V gene lookup returns CDR1 SGHRS and CDR2 YFSETQ. CDR3 nucleotides: TGCGCCAGCAGCTTGGCTGGGCGGGGGGGCTTAACCGAGCAGTACTTC. This translates into CASSLAGRGGLTEQYF.

The chain uses TRBV15 and TRBJ1-1; no definite D call. The ends were cut back, 0 bases at V and 6 bases at J, with 8 bases in the middle. The CDR3 loop spans 13 amino acids. The germline V gene encodes CDR1 LNHNV and CDR2 YYDKDF (reference sequence). The DNA for the CDR3 is TGTGCCACCAGCAGAGACCCGACCTCTGAAGCTTTCTTT. The encoded protein is CATSRDPTSEAFF.

The chain employs TRBV29-1 and TRBJ2-1; 13 bases agree with TRBD2. The CDR3 covers 11 residues. V lost 7 bases and J lost 12; bases outside the gene matches: 3. CDR1 SQVTM and CDR2 ANQGSEA come from the germline V gene. The chain's CDR3 is CSARLAGGQFF. Written as DNA, the CDR3 is TGCAGCGCCAGACTAGCGGGGGGGCAGTTCTTC.

This clone occurred a few times. The chain links TRBV28 to TRBJ2-2, with D perhaps TRBD1 (5 bases). This CDR3 has 15 residues. V was cut by 4 bases and J by 6 bases, with 15 bases left in between. Germline CDR1 MDHEN, CDR2 SYDVKM. This CDR3 is CASSYAGSWAGELFF. CDR3 nucleotide sequence: TGTGCCAGCAGTTATGCAGGGTCTTGGGCCGGGGAGCTGTTTTTT.

The rearrangement links TRBV6-5 to TRBJ2-5, with D hard to call. V lost 2 bases to trimming and J lost 5 bases, with 3 bases between them. The CDR3 loop spans 11 amino acids. Germline CDR1 is MNHEY and CDR2 is SVGAGI. The chain's CDR3 is CASSYEETQYF. The DNA for the CDR3 is TGTGCCAGCAGTTACGAGGAGACCCAGTACTTC.

V is TRBV5-4 and J is TRBJ1-5; D is possibly TRBD1 (6 bases). Germline CDR1 SGHNT, CDR2 YYREEE (reference sequence). V was shortened by 7 bases and J by 4 bases, with 12 bases between the two germline ends. There are 13 residues in the CDR3. The CDR3 spells CASGGRANQPQHF. In DNA, the CDR3 is TGTGCCAGCGGGGGCAGGGCAAATCAGCCCCAGCATTTT.

In its sample, this clone was seen a few times. The chain recombines TRBV9 with TRBJ1-1, with TRBD1 as a possible D gene (5 bases). V was clipped by 4 bases and J by 1 base, with 11 bases between them. The CDR3 totals 14 residues. Germline CDR1 SGDLS, CDR2 YYNGEE. DNA for the CDR3: TGTGCCAGCAGCTTGGTCGGGGGGAACACTGAAGCTTTCTTT. Translating gives CASSLVGGNTEAFF.

J is TRBJ1-5 and V is TRBV15; 8 bases line up with TRBD1. With 1 base clipped from V and 4 bases from J, the junction kept 3 bases outside the gene matches. Per germline, CDR1 LNHNV and CDR2 YYDKDF (reference sequence). This CDR3 spans 15 amino acids. The CDR3 reads CATSRGQGANQPQHF. In DNA, the CDR3 is TGTGCCACCAGCAGAGGTCAGGGGGCTAATCAGCCCCAGCATTTT.

V gene TRBV10-3 combines with J gene TRBJ1-5; D unclear. CDR1 is ENHRY and CDR2 is SYGVKD in the germline V gene. Trimming took 0 bases from V and 2 from J, leaving 8 bases between them. The CDR3 covers 15 residues. CDR3 DNA: TGTGCCATCAGTGAGTCGGACGCGCGCAATCAGCCCCAGCATTTT. Translating gives CAISESDARNQPQHF.

This chain joins TRBV4-2 and TRBJ2-7, with D perhaps being TRBD1 or TRBD2 (6 bases each). Trimming stripped 1 base from V and 2 bases from J, with 15 bases between. Looked up from germline, CDR1 is LGHNA and CDR2 is YNFKEQ. The CDR3 sequence is 16 residues long. The DNA for the CDR3 is TGTGCCAGCAGCCAAGGGGGGGTAGGACAGCCCTACGAGCAGTACTTC. It is translated as CASSQGGVGQPYEQYF.

The DNA of the CDR3 is TGCGCCAGCAGCTTGGGTGGACAGGGGATGGACACTGAAGCTTTCTTT. It encodes CASSLGGQGMDTEAFF. J is TRBJ1-1 and V is TRBV5-1; 9 bases line up with TRBD1. V was pared by 0 bases and J by 3 bases, with 6 bases of the junction left unmatched. The V gene's germline CDR1 is SGHRS and CDR2 YFSETQ. This CDR3 has 16 residues.

J is TRBJ1-1 and V is TRBV2, with D possibly TRBD1 on 5 matching bases. Trimming stripped 4 bases from V and 4 bases from J, with 13 bases between. This CDR3 comprises 14 residues. Germline assignment: CDR1 SNHLY and CDR2 FYNNEI. In DNA form, the CDR3 reads TGTGCCAGCAGTGGTCTGAGGGGACGCACTGAAGCTTTCTTT. It encodes CASSGLRGRTEAFF.

The chain carries TRBV7-9 and TRBJ1-2; no clear D gene. The CDR3 length is 14 residues. Germline CDR1 is SEHNR and CDR2 is FQNEAQ (reference sequence). V lost 5 bases and J lost 3, with 13 bases in between. As DNA, the CDR3 is TGTGCCAGCAGCCCCGCCCGAAAAGACTATGGCTACACCTTC. It translates to CASSPARKDYGYTF.

J is TRBJ1-1 and V is TRBV5-5; D is possibly TRBD1 (6 bases). Deletions cut 3 bases from V and 0 bases from J, with 12 bases between. There are 15 residues in the CDR3. Germline lookup yields CDR1 SGHKS and CDR2 YYEKEE (reference sequence). The CDR3 region has the DNA TGTGCCAGCAGCTCCGAAGGGACACTGAACACTGAAGCTTTCTTT. This codes for CASSSEGTLNTEAFF.

The chain combines TRBV18 with TRBJ1-1, with D perhaps TRBD1 (5 bases). V lost 6 bases and J lost 6, with 14 bases in between. CDR3 length: 13 amino acids. The germline gives CDR1 KGHSH, CDR2 LQKENI. CDR3 residues: CASSLTALSEAFF. CDR3 nucleotide sequence: TGTGCCAGCTCTTTGACAGCCCTGTCTGAAGCTTTCTTT.